The present T cell receptor beta chain was sequenced within a study of blood T cell repertoires in COVID-19. Across the study: T cells, B-cell-depleted T cells, or PBMCs provided the cDNA or gDNA that served as material.

This CDR3 spans 14 amino acids. The ends were cut back, 6 bases at V and 6 bases at J, with 14 bases in the middle. CDR1 and CDR2 (germline): MGHDK, SYGVNS. Profiled with immunoSEQ multiplex PCR; TCRdb holds only in-frame clones, not every one. Among under 400,000 clones, 90% were seen once, and the ten largest hold under 3.5%. Seattle participants joined during active infection and were tracked over time. The chain carries TRBV25-1 and TRBJ1-4; D unresolved. Sequencing was carried out using peripheral blood. The sequence was obtained from a woman aged 25-40 years with COVID-19, enrolled during active disease. The CDR3 spells CASSRGSWDEKLFF. CDR3 DNA: TGTGCCAGCAGCCGAGGGAGTTGGGATGAAAAACTGTTTTTT. The whole variable domain, remainder taken from reference TRBV25-1 and TRBJ1-4, is EADIYQTPRYLVIGTGKKITLECSQTMGHDKMYWYQQDPGMELHLIHYSYGVNSTEKGDLSSESTVSRIRTEHFPLTLESARPSHTSQYLCASSRGSWDEKLFFGSGTQLSVL.